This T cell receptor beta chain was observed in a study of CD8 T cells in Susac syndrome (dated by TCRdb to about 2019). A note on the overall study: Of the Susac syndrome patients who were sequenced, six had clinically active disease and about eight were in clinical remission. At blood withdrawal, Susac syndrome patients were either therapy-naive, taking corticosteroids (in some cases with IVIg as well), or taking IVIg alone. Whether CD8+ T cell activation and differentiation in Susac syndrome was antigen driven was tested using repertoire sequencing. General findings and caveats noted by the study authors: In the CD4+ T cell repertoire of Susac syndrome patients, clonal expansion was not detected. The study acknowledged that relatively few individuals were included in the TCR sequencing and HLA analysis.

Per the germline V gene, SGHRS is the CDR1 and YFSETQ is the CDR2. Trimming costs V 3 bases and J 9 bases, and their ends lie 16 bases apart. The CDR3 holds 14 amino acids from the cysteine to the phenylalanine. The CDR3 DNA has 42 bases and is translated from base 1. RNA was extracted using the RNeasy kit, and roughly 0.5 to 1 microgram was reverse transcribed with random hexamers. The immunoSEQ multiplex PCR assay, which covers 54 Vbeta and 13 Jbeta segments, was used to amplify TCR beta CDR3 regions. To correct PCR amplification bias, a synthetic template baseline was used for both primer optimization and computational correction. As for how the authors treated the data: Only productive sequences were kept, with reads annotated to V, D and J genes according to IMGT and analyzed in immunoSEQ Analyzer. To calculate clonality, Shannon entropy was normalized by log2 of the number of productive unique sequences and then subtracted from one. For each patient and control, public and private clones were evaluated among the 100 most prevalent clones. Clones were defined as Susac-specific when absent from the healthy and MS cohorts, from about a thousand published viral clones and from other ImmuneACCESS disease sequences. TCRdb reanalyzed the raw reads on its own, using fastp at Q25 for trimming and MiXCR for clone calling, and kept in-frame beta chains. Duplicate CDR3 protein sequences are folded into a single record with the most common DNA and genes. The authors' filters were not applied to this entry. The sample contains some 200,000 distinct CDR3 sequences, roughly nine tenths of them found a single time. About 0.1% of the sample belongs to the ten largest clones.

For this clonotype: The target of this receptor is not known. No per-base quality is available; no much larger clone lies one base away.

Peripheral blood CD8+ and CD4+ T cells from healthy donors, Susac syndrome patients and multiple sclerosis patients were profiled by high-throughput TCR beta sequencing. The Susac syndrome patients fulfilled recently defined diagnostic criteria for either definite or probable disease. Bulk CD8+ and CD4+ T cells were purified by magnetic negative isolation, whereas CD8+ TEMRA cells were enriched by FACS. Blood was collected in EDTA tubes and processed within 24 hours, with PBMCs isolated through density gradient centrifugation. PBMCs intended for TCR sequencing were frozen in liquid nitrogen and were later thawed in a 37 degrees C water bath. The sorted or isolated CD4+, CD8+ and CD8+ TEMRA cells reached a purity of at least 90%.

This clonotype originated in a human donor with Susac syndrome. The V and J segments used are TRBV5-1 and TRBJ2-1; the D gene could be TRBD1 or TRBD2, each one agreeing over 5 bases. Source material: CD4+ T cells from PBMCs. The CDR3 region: CASSSSRRDGEQFF. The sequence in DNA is TGCGCCAGCAGCTCATCCCGCAGGGACGGTGAGCAGTTCTTC. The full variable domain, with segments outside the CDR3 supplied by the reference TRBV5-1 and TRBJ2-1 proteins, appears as KAGVTQTPRYLIKTRGQQVTLSCSPISGHRSVSWYQQTPGQGLQFLFEYFSETQRNKGNFPGRFSGRQFSNSRSEMNVSTLELGDSALYLCASSSSRRDGEQFFGPGTRLTVL.